One and the same sample provided the 9 T cell receptor beta chains below, sequenced in a study of CD8+CD57+ T cells in acquired aplastic anemia. Both TCR beta VDJ combination and CDR3 sequence profiling were carried out. Genomic DNA was the template for this profiling. TCRdb reprocessed the reads via MiXCR and lists one record per CDR3 protein. The table includes some 410,000 distinct CDR3 sequences, approximately 70% detected once. Sequenced material: sorted CD4+, CD8+, or CD8+CD57+ T cells (not recorded which) from PBMCs. Receptor source: a human donor in good health, serving as a control.

This clonotype was recorded only once. It is unclear where the CDR3 begins or ends on the DNA, so no DNA is shown, and the CDR3 is as TCRdb lists it. The V gene is TRBV7-2, the J gene TRBJ2-1; TRBD1 is the table's D call, not checked against the DNA. Germline assignment: CDR1 SGHTA and CDR2 FQGNSA. The CDR3 has 12 amino acids, counting both end residues. The CDR3 reads CASSFGTGSRFF.

As regards this clonotype: This CDR3 fails to terminate in the conserved phenylalanine or tryptophan, so it likely reflects a read error. The DNA is omitted, as the CDR3 cannot be located on it reliably, and the CDR3 follows TCRdb's listing. The chain combines TRBV19 with TRBJ1-5; the table's D gene call, TRBD1, was not cross checked with the DNA. Germline V CDR1 and CDR2: LNHDA, SQIVND (reference sequence). The CDR3 length is 16 residues, termini included. CDR3: CASTNDRPYNEQFYHL.

This clonotype showed up many times. The V call is TRBV15, the J call TRBJ1-1, with TRBD1 matching over 8 bases. Germline lookup yields CDR1 LNHNV and CDR2 YYDKDF (reference sequence). CDR3 size: 17 residues. V was pared by 1 base and J by 3 bases, with 10 bases of the junction left unmatched. CDR3 nucleotide sequence: TGTGCCACCAGCAGAGGATTAGACAGGGGAAGGGACACTGAAGCTTTCTTT. Translation: CATSRGLDRGRDTEAFF.

This clonotype occurred many times. The CDR3 region is CASCREDRYEQYF. In DNA, the CDR3 is TGTGCCAGCTGCCGAGAGGACAGATACGAGCAGTACTTC. The genes are TRBV2 and TRBJ2-7; weak D call: TRBD1 (6 bases). Per germline, CDR1 SNHLY and CDR2 FYNNEI. Between the trimmed V and J ends, which lost 8 bases and 4 bases, there was a span of 15 bases. CDR3 length equals 13 residues.

The V call is TRBV15, the J call TRBJ2-3; D may match TRBD1 or TRBD2 (5 bases each). Trimming removed 1 base from V and 2 bases from J, with 10 bases in between. The germline gives CDR1 LNHNV, CDR2 YYDKDF (reference sequence). This CDR3 has 15 amino acids. The CDR3 coding sequence is TGTGCCACCAGCAGAGGGGGGTGGGACACAGATACGCAGTATTTT. Translation: CATSRGGWDTDTQYF.

Details on this clonotype: The CDR3 does not end in the conserved phenylalanine or tryptophan, so this is likely a read error. This chain joins TRBV15 and TRBJ2-5; 9 positions agree with TRBD1. After removal of 4 bases from V and 3 bases from J, the junction contained 3 bases not matched to a gene. The V gene's germline CDR1 is LNHNV and CDR2 YYDKDF (reference sequence). This CDR3 has 14 amino acids. CDR3 DNA: TGTGCCACCAGCACTGGGACAGGGAAAGAGACCCAGTACTCC. Translation: CATSTGTGKETQYS.

As regards this clonotype: At one boundary the junction diverges from the germline segment, which might be a read error. The chain is built from TRBV5-1 and TRBJ2-1, with a tentative D call TRBD2 (8 bases). Germline V gene lookup returns CDR1 SGHRS and CDR2 YFSETQ. This CDR3 is 15 amino acids long. CDR3 protein: CASSLGLGGNNEQFF. As DNA, the CDR3 is TGTGCTAGCAGCTTGGGACTAGGGGGCAACAATGAGCAGTTCTTC.

V is TRBV10-1 and J is TRBJ1-2; 7 nucleotides match TRBD1. With 4 bases clipped from V and 6 bases from J, the junction kept 8 bases outside the gene matches. This CDR3 contains 14 residues. Germline V CDR1 and CDR2: WNHNN, SYGVQD (reference sequence). CDR3 sequence (DNA): TGCGCCAGCAGTGTAGGGGGCTGGAACAATGGCTACACCTTC. It is translated as CASSVGGWNNGYTF.

The rearrangement joins TRBV5-1 to TRBJ1-1; the D is unclear. The CDR3 is 12 residues long. CDR1 is SGHRS, CDR2 YFSETQ, per germline. V was shortened by 4 bases and J by 2 bases, with 6 bases between the two germline ends. The CDR3 DNA sequence: TGCGCCAGCAGCGCTGACAACACTGAAGCTTTCTTT. It is translated as CASSADNTEAFF.